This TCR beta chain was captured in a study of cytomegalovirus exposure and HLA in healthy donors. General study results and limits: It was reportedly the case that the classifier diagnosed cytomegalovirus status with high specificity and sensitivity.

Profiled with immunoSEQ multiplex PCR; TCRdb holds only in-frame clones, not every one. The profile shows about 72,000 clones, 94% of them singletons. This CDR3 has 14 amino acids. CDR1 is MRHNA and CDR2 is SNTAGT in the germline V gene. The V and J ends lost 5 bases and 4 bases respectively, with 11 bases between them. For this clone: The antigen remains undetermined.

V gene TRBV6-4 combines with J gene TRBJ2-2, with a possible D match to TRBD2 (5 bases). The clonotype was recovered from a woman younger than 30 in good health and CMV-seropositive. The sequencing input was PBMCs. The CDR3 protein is CASSPSPGTGELFF. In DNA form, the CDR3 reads TGTGCCAGCAGTCCTAGCCCGGGCACCGGGGAGCTGTTTTTT.